The rows below give T cell receptor beta chains drawn from one sample of a study of control samples from healthy donors and cancer patients. The table came from immunoSEQ multiplex PCR; TCRdb's copy has only in-frame clones and leaves some out. The table includes tens of thousands of clones, 94% detected once. The material sequenced was blood. The origin of the receptors is a woman in her 30s in good health. The CDR3 runs from the conserved cysteine through the conserved F or W. Fields, in order: clone size, J gene, D gene, V gene, CDR3 DNA, CDR3 protein. A D gene is named only where the DNA matches it firmly. The size field is filled for only some rows; it gives once, few, many or a size class.

>NA|TRBJ1-4|TRBD1|TRBV28
TGTGCCAGCAGCCGCCGACAGGGTTTGGAAAAACTGTTTTTT
CASSRRQGLEKLFF
>few|TRBJ1-2|NA|TRBV3-1/TRBV3-2
TGTGCCAGCAGAGACCTGTTCTCTGGCTACACCTTC
CASRDLFSGYTF
>NA|TRBJ2-1|NA|TRBV27
TGTGCCAGCAGTCCTCTTACGGGAGAGCAGTTCTTC
CASSPLTGEQFF
>NA|TRBJ2-7|NA|TRBV29-1
TGCAGCGTCGCAGAGGGCTACGAGCAGTACTTC
CSVAEGYEQYF
>NA|TRBJ2-1|TRBD1|TRBV7-9
TGTGCCAGCCCTACGACCGGGACAGGGGATTTCGGTGAGCAGTTCTTC
CASPTTGTGDFGEQFF
>NA|TRBJ1-4|NA|TRBV30
TGTGCCTGGAATCCGGGACATTCTAATGAAAAACTGTTTTTT
CAWNPGHSNEKLFF
>NA|TRBJ1-2|NA|TRBV6-5
TGTGCCAGCACCAGGGGTTTGAACTATGGCTACACCTTC
CASTRGLNYGYTF
>NA|TRBJ2-3|TRBD1|TRBV19
TGTGCCAGTGCCGGGACAGGGCGGACAGATACGCAGTATTTT
CASAGTGRTDTQYF
>NA|TRBJ1-4|NA|TRBV4-1
TGCGCCAGCAGCCAAGTCATAGATGTGGGTTCCTCTAATGAAAAACTGTTTTTT
CASSQVIDVGSSNEKLFF
>NA|TRBJ1-6|NA|TRBV28
TGTGCCAGCAAAAGACGGAACATACGGAAAAATTCACCCCTCCACTTT
CASKRRNIRKNSPLHF
>NA|TRBJ2-1|TRBD2|TRBV27
TGTGCCAGCAGTTCCCTGGGAGCGGGGGGTCTCAATGAGCAGTTCTTC
CASSSLGAGGLNEQFF
>NA|TRBJ1-2|TRBD1|TRBV28
TGTGCCAGCAGTTCACGCCCAGGATCAGGGGGCGCTTATGGCTACACCTTC
CASSSRPGSGGAYGYTF
>NA|TRBJ1-2|NA|TRBV5-4
TGTGCCAGCAGCTTGGACGGATATGGCTACACCTTC
CASSLDGYGYTF
>NA|TRBJ1-6|NA|TRBV11-2
TGTGCCAGCTCCGAAGGCAGCACAAAATCGGCCTCACCCCTCCACTTT
CASSEGSTKSASPLHF
>NA|TRBJ2-5|TRBD2|TRBV10-3
TGTGCCATCAGTCCAAGGGGAGGGACAGAGACCCAGTACTTC
CAISPRGGTETQYF
>once|TRBJ2-5|NA|TRBV20-1
TGCAGTGCTAGAGGGGGAGAGACCCAGTACTTC
CSARGGETQYF
>NA|TRBJ2-1|NA|TRBV7-3
TGTGCCAGCAGCTACCCCGAGGCCCCCAGGAATGAGCAGTTCTTC
CASSYPEAPRNEQFF
>NA|TRBJ2-3|NA|TRBV7-9
TGTGCCAGCAGCTCCGGATGGGATAGCACAGATACGCAGTATTTT
CASSSGWDSTDTQYF
>NA|TRBJ1-2|NA|TRBV19
TGTGCCAGTAGTATCGGCTCTTCTTATGGCTACACCTTC
CASSIGSSYGYTF
>NA|TRBJ1-5|NA|TRBV5-5
TGTGCCAGCAGCTTCGGGGTCTTTGGGGGCAGCAATCAGCCCCAGCATTTT
CASSFGVFGGSNQPQHF
>NA|TRBJ1-2|NA|TRBV18
TGTGCCAGCTCATCGGACACCTATGGCTACACCTTC
CASSSDTYGYTF
>NA|TRBJ1-2|TRBD1|TRBV12-3/TRBV12-4
TGTGCCAGCAGGACAGGGACTAACTATGGCTACACCTTC
CASRTGTNYGYTF
>NA|TRBJ2-3|NA|TRBV2
TGTGCCAGCAGGGGGGGCGCGGATACGCAGTATTTT
CASRGGADTQYF
>NA|TRBJ2-2|NA|TRBV3-1/TRBV3-2
TGTGCCAGCAGCCCTACTACACCAACCGGGGAGCTGTTTTTT
CASSPTTPTGELFF
>NA|TRBJ1-2|NA|TRBV21-1
TGTGCCAGCACTCACGGGAAGATAACAGTCGGTGGCTACACCTTC
CASTHGKITVGGYTF
>NA|TRBJ1-1|NA|TRBV5-1
TGCGCCAGCAGCTTTGAACAGGGAACGGGGAACACTGAAGCTTTCTTT
CASSFEQGTGNTEAFF
>NA|TRBJ1-5|NA|TRBV19
TGTGCCAGAAAAGCCCTAGGGGCCGGGTTTAGCAATCAGCCCCAGCATTTT
CARKALGAGFSNQPQHF
>NA|TRBJ2-5|NA|TRBV2
TGTGCCAGCAGTGAAGGTTTGGCGGGGGCCCTCCAGTACTTC
CASSEGLAGALQYF
>NA|TRBJ2-6|TRBD1|TRBV11-3
TGTGCCAGCAGTTTCATGGGACAGGGGGTATCTGGGGCCAACGTCCTGACTTTC
CASSFMGQGVSGANVLTF
>NA|TRBJ2-5|NA|TRBV5-5
TGTGCCAGCAGCTTGGTGACCCAAGAGACCCAGTACTTC
CASSLVTQETQYF
>NA|TRBJ2-3|TRBD2|TRBV4-1
TGCGCCAGCAGCCAGGCCGGGACTAGCGGCCCAGATACGCAGTATTTT
CASSQAGTSGPDTQYF
>NA|TRBJ1-1|NA|TRBV5-1
TGCGCCAGCAGCTTGGAGACAGGCTGGGCCAACACTGAAGCTTTCTTT
CASSLETGWANTEAFF
>NA|TRBJ2-1|NA|TRBV29-1
TGCAGCGTTCTGGTGAGCAGGGCGAATGAGCAGTTCTTC
CSVLVSRANEQFF
>NA|TRBJ2-2|NA|TRBV5-1
TGCGCCAGCAGCTTGTGGCAGGGCGGAACCGGGGAGCTGTTTTTT
CASSLWQGGTGELFF
>NA|TRBJ2-2|TRBD1|TRBV7-3
TGTGCCAGCAGCCCCGACAGGGCTGGCACCGGGGAGCTGTTTTTT
CASSPDRAGTGELFF
>NA|TRBJ1-4|TRBD1|TRBV9
TGTGCCAGCAGCGGTGGACAGGGAGGTGAAAAACTGTTTTTT
CASSGGQGGEKLFF
>NA|TRBJ1-2|TRBD1|TRBV6-5
TGTGCCAGCAGTTCTAGGGGGCACGGCTACACCTTC
CASSSRGHGYTF
>once|TRBJ1-5|NA|TRBV6-5
TGTGCCAGCCTCCCCCGGGAGGAGAGGCCTCAGCATTTT
CASLPREERPQHF
>few|TRBJ1-2|NA|TRBV4-1
TGCGCCAGCAGCCCTGGACCAGCAGACTATGGCTACACCTTC
CASSPGPADYGYTF
>NA|TRBJ2-4|TRBD2|TRBV6-8
TGTGCCAGGAAAATCACTAGCGGGGGGGGAATAGCCAAAAACATTCAGTACTTC
CARKITSGGGIAKNIQYF
>NA|TRBJ1-3|NA|TRBV19
TGTGCCAGTACCATCTCTGGAAACACCATATATTTT
CASTISGNTIYF
>NA|TRBJ1-1|NA|TRBV3-1/TRBV3-2
TGTGCCAGCAGCCAAGTTCAGGGTCAGACTTTCTTT
CASSQVQGQTFF
>NA|TRBJ1-2|TRBD1|TRBV6-5
TGTGCCAGCAGGGACAGGCCCTATGGCTACACCTTC
CASRDRPYGYTF
>NA|TRBJ1-1|TRBD1|TRBV11-2
TGTGCCAGCAGCTCACCGACAGGGAGGCGCACTGAAGCTTTCTTT
CASSSPTGRRTEAFF
>NA|TRBJ1-4|TRBD1|TRBV6-2/TRBV6-3
TGTGCCAGCAGCTATCGACAGGGGCAGAATGAAAAACTGTTTTTT
CASSYRQGQNEKLFF
>few|TRBJ1-4|NA|TRBV11-2
TGTGCCAGCAGCTTAGAGGGTCCGGGGGCCCATAATGAAAAACTGTTTTTT
CASSLEGPGAHNEKLFF
>NA|TRBJ1-1|NA|TRBV19
TGTGCCACAACAAAACTGTGGCAGGGGCTTGAAGCTTTCTTT
CATTKLWQGLEAFF
>NA|TRBJ2-5|NA|TRBV12-3/TRBV12-4
TGTGCCAGCAGTTTGGCCGGCACCCAGTACTTC
CASSLAGTQYF
>NA|TRBJ1-1|NA|TRBV28
TGTGCCAGCAGTTTTGTAGGCAGATTCTCGAACACTGAAGCTTTCTTT
CASSFVGRFSNTEAFF
>NA|TRBJ1-6|TRBD1|TRBV6-4
TGTGCCAGCAGTGCCGGGGGGACAGGGAATTCACCCCTCCACTTT
CASSAGGTGNSPLHF
>NA|TRBJ1-4|NA|TRBV3-1/TRBV3-2
TGTGCCAGCAGCCAGGGTTCTGAAAAACTGTTTTTT
CASSQGSEKLFF
>NA|TRBJ1-6|NA|TRBV27
TGTGCCAGCAGTATACTGCGGAGAGAGGATTCACCCCTCCACTTT
CASSILRREDSPLHF
>NA|TRBJ1-2|NA|TRBV4-1
TGCGCCAGCAGCCCATCAGGGTATGGCTACACCTTC
CASSPSGYGYTF
>NA|TRBJ1-2|NA|TRBV30
TGTGCCTGGAGTAGGTTCCAGGTGAACTATGGCTACACCTTC
CAWSRFQVNYGYTF